This T cell receptor (beta chain) originates from a study of CD8 T cells in Susac syndrome. CD8+ and CD4+ T cells were negatively isolated; TEMRA cells were FACS-enriched. RNA in amounts of roughly 0.5 to 1 ug was reverse transcribed with random hexamers. One entry per CDR3 protein, called by TCRdb with MiXCR from the immunoSEQ multiplex PCR reads. Of 150,000 to 200,000 distinct CDR3 sequences listed, under 95% were seen once; the top ten hold 0.08%. This CDR3 contains 12 residues. From germline, CDR1 is SGHVS and CDR2 FQNEAQ. Between the trimmed V and J ends, which lost 1 base and 7 bases, there was a span of 5 bases.

Sequenced sample: CD4+ T cells from PBMCs. This clonotype was obtained from a human donor in good health. The chain joins TRBV7-8 to TRBJ1-5; D is unresolved. CDR3 region: CASSLDLQPQHF. The CDR3 DNA follows: TGTGCCAGCAGCTTAGATCTGCAGCCCCAGCATTTT.